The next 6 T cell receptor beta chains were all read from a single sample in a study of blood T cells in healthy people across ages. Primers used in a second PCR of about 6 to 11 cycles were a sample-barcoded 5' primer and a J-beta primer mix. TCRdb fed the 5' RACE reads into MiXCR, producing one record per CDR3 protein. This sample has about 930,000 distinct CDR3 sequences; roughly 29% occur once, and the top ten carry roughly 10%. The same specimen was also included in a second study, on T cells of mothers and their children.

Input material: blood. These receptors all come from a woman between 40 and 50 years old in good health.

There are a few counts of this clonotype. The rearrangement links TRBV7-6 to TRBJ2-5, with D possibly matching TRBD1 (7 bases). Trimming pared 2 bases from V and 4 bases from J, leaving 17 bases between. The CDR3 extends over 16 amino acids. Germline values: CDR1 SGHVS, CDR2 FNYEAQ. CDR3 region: CASSLFRGVQVETQYF. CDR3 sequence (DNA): TGTGCCAGCAGCTTATTCAGGGGGGTACAAGTAGAGACCCAGTACTTC.

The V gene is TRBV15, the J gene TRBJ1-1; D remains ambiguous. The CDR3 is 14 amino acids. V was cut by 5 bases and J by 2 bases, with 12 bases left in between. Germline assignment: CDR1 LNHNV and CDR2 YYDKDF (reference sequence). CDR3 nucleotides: TGTGCCACCAGCCCTCGGACGGGCAACACTGAAGCTTTCTTT. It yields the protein CATSPRTGNTEAFF.

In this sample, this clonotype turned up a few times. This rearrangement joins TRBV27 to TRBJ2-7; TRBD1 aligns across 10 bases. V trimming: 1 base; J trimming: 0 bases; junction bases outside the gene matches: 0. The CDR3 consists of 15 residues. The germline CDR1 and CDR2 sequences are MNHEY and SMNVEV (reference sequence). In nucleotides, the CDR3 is TGTGCCAGCAGTTTATGGGACAGGGGCTCCTACGAGCAGTACTTC. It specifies CASSLWDRGSYEQYF.

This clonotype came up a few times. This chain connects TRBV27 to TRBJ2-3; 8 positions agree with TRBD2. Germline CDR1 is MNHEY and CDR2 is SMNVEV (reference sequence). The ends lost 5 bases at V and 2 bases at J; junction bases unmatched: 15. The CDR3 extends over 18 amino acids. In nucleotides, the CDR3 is TGTGCCAGCAGTAGTTTAAAGCGGGGGCTTACCTACACAGATACGCAGTATTTT. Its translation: CASSSLKRGLTYTDTQYF.

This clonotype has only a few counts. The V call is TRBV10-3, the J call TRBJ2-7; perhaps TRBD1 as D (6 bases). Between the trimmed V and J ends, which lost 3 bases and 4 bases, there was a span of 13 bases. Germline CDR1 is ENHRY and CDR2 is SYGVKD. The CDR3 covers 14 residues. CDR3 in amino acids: CAISDNRVEYEQYF. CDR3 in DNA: TGTGCCATCAGTGATAACAGGGTCGAATACGAGCAGTACTTC.

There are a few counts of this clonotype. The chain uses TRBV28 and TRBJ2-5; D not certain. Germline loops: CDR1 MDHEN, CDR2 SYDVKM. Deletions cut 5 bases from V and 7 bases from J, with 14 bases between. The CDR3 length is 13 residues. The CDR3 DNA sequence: TGTGCCAGCAGTCCGCGGACCTGGGGGACCCAGTACTTC. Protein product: CASSPRTWGTQYF.